This record concerns one T cell receptor beta chain sequence. Its antigen is unidentified. Some clones are missing from TCRdb's copy, which holds only in-frame ones; the method was immunoSEQ multiplex PCR. The sample has over 9,500 clones; around 87% are singletons. Prominent immunodeficiency with autoinflammation defined PRAID. The sample is drawn from a study of stem cell transplantation in POMP-related autoinflammatory disease. Study results and caveats: Unique TRB V-J gene pairings were limited in number in patients with PRAID. Across all analyzed T-cell subsets, patients with PRAID tended toward reduced diversity and increased clonality.

J lost 4 bases, V lost 4 bases, and 10 bases had no gene match. The CDR3 length is 16 residues. The V gene's germline CDR1 is SGDLS and CDR2 YYNGEE. The clonotype was recovered from a human donor with POMP-related autoinflammation and immune dysregulation (PRAID). The sequencing here drew on CD8+ T cells from PBMCs, taken before stem cell transplantation. The gene calls are TRBV9 and TRBJ1-4; TRBD1 matches 7 bases. The DNA for the CDR3 is TGTGCCAGCAGCACTGGGACAGTAACTGATAATGAAAAACTGTTTTTT. It encodes CASSTGTVTDNEKLFF.